This record looks at one T cell receptor (beta chain) sequence and its context. These data belong to a study of OX40 agonist ivuxolimab in advanced cancers. Here immunoSEQ multiplex PCR was the method, and the copy in TCRdb shows in-frame clones only, minus some. The table has fewer than 25,000 clones, around four fifths seen once. This sequence was found in an adult with an advanced solid tumor such as melanoma, head and neck, liver or kidney cancer. The sequencing here drew on CD4+ or CD8+ T cells sorted from blood, taken in a trial of the OX40 agonist ivuxolimab.

Here the CDR3 reads CASSQESGAGSYEQYF. DNA for the CDR3: TGCGCCAGCAGCCAAGAAAGCGGAGCGGGATCCTACGAGCAGTACTTC. The chain links TRBV4-1 to TRBJ2-7; 7 positions match TRBD2. CDR3 length: 16 amino acids. Germline assignment: CDR1 MGHRA and CDR2 YSYEKL. The ends lost 0 bases at V and 1 base at J; junction bases unmatched: 6.